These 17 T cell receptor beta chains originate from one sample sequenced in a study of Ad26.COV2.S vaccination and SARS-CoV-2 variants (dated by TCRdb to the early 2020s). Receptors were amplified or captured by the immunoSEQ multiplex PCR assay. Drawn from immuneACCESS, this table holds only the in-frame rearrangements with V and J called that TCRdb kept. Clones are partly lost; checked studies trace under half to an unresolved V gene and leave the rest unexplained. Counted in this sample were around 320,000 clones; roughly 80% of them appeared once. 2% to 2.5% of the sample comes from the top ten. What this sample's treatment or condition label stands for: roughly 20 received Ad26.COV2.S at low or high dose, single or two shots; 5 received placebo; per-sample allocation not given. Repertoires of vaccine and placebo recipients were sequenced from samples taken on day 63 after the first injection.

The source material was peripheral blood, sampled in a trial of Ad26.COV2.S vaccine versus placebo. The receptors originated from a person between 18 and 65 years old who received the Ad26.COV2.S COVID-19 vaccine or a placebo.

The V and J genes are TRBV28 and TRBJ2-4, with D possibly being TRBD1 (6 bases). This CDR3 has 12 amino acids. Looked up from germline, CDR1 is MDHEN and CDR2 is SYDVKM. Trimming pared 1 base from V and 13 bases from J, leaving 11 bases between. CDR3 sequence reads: CASSLFGQWQYF. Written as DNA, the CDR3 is TGTGCCAGCAGTTTATTCGGACAGTGGCAGTACTTC.

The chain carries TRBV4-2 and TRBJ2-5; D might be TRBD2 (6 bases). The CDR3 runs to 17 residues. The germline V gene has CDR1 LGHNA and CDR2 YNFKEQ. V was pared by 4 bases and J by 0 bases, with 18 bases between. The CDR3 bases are TGTGCCAGCAGCCGTCTCATGGACCCTAGCGACCAAGAGACCCAGTACTTC. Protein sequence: CASSRLMDPSDQETQYF.

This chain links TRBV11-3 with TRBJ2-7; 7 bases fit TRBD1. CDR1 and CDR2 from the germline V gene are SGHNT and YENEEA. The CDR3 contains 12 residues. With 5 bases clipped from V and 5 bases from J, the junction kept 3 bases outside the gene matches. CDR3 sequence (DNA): TGTGCCAGCAGCGTAACAGGGGACGAGCAGTACTTC. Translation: CASSVTGDEQYF.

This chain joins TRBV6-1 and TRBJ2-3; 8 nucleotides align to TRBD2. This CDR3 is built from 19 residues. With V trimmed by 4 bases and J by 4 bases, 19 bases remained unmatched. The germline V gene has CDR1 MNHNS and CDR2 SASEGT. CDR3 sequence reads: CASSVPGLEALELADTQYF. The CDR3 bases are TGTGCCAGCAGTGTGCCGGGACTAGAGGCCCTAGAGCTTGCAGATACGCAGTATTTT.

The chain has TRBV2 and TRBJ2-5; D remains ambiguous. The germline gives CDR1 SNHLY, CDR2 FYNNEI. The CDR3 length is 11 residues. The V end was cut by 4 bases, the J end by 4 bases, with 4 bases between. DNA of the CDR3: TGTGCCAGCAGTGTAGGAGAGACCCAGTACTTC. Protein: CASSVGETQYF.

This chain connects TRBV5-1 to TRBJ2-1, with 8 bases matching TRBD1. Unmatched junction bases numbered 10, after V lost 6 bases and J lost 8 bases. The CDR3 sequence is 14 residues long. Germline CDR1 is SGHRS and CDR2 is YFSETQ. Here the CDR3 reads CASIDDRGRDEQFF. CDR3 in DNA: TGCGCCAGCATCGACGACAGGGGTAGGGATGAGCAGTTCTTC.

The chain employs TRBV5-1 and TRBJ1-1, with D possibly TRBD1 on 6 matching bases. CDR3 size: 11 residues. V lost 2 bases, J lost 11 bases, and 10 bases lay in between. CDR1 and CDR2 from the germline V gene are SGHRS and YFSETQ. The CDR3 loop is CASSLQGDAFF. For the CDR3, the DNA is TGCGCCAGCAGCTTACAGGGTGATGCTTTCTTT.

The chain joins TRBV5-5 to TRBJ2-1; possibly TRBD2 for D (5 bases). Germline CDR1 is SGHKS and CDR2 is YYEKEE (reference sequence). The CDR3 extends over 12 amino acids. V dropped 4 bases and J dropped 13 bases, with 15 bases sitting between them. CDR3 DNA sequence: TGTGCCAGCAGCCTGATGGCGGAGGTCCAGTTCTTC. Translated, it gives CASSLMAEVQFF.

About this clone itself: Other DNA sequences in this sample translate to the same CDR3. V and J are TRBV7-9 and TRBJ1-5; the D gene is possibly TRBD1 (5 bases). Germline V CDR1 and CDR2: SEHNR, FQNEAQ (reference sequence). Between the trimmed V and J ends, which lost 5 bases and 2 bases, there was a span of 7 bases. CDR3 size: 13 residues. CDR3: CASSQTGNQPQHF. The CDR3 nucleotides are TGTGCCAGCAGCCAGACAGGCAATCAGCCCCAGCATTTT.

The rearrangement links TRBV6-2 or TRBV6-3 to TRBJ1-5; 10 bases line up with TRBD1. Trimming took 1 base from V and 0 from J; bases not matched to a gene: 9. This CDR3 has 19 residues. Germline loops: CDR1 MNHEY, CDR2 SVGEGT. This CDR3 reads CASSYFPGQGSHSNQPQHF. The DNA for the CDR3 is TGTGCCAGCAGTTACTTTCCGGGACAGGGGAGCCATAGCAATCAGCCCCAGCATTTT.

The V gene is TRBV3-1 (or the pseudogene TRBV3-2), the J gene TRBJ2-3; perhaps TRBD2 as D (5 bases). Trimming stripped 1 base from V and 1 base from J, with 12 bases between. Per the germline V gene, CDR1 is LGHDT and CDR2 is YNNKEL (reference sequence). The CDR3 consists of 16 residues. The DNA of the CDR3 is TGTGCCAGCAGCCAAGTTAGCACTAGTCGCACAGATACGCAGTATTTT. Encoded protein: CASSQVSTSRTDTQYF.

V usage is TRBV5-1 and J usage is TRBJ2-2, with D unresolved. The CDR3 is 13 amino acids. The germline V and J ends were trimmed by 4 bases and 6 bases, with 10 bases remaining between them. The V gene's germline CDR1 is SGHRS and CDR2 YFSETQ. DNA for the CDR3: TGCGCCAGCAGCACGGACCCGTCCGGGGAGCTGTTTTTT. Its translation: CASSTDPSGELFF.

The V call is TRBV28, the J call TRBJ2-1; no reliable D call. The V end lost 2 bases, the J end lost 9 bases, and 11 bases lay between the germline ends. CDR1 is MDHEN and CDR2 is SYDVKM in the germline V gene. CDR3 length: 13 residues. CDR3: CASSLPPDGEQFF. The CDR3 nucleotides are TGTGCCAGCAGTTTACCACCCGACGGTGAGCAGTTCTTC.

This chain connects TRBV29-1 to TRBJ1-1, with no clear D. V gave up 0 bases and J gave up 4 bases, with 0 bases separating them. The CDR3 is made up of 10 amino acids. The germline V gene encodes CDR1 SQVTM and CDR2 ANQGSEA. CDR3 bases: TGCAGCGTTGAAGACACTGAAGCTTTCTTT. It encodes CSVEDTEAFF.

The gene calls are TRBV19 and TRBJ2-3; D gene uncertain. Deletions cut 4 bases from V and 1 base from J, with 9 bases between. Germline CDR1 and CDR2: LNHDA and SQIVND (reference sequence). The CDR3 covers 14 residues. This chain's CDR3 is CASSRPWGTDTQYF. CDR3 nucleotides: TGTGCCAGTAGTAGGCCGTGGGGCACAGATACGCAGTATTTT.

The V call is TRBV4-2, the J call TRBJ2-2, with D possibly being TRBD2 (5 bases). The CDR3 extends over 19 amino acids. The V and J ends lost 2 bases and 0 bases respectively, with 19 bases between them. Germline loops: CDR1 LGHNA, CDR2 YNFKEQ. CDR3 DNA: TGTGCCAGCAGCCAACAAGGGAGTTCCGAGACTCCGAACACCGGGGAGCTGTTTTTT. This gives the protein CASSQQGSSETPNTGELFF.

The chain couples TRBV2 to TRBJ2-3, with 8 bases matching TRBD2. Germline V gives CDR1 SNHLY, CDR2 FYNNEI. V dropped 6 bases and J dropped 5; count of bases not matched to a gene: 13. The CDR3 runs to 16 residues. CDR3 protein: CASRPRAGALGDTQYF. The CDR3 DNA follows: TGTGCCAGCAGGCCTAGAGCGGGGGCCCTCGGAGATACGCAGTATTTT.